These T cell receptor beta chains were read from a single sample in a study of glioma-infiltrating T cells. TCRdb ran MiXCR on the multiplex PCR reads and lists one entry per CDR3 protein. Among 300,000 to 400,000 distinct CDR3 sequences listed, about two fifths were seen once. Input material: glioma tissue, nonneoplastic brain tissue, or PBMCs (not recorded which). The receptors derive from a human donor with low-grade glioma or glioblastoma, undergoing nonglioma brain surgery, or in good health (not recorded which). CDR3s include the opening cysteine and the closing phenylalanine or tryptophan. Not all rows give a size; the values are once, few, many and, for expanded clones, a class.

NA,TRBV20-1,CSLSRGEVGTDTQYF
many,TRBV15,CATSRDLGRYSYNEQFF
NA,TRBV18,CASSSRQGSTDTQYF
NA,TRBV7-2,CASRWPGAAGPQYF
NA,TRBV7-2,CASPTRDRGGSQPQHF
NA,TRBV12-3/TRBV12-4,CASRPRAGSSYTF
NA,TRBV29-1,CSYGGLAGAEQYF
many,TRBV28,CASRARSHSNQPQHF
NA,TRBV7-8,CASSFGWGQGFYEQYF
NA,TRBV24-1,CATSGGVGNQETQYF
many,TRBV7-6,CASSLELGSQPQHF
NA,TRBV6-1,CASSVGEGAPNYGYTF
many,TRBV6-6,CASSYPQLGAAVTDTQYF
few,TRBV9,CASSAHPSYNEQFF
NA,TRBV5-5,CATMGWRDSAYNEQFF
NA,TRBV27,CASSLSRASYEQYF
NA,TRBV7-3,CASSSGANEQFF
NA,TRBV20-1,CSARYLGSNQPQHF
NA,TRBV6-1,CASSEEGDRYEQYF
few,TRBV7-2,CASSLDGGSETQYF
NA,TRBV5-1,CARSVGSENSPLHF
few,TRBV7-8,CASSLGGESYNSPLHF
many,TRBV27,CASSILAGGPHEQFF
few,TRBV7-2,CASSLVPTGTQDTGELFF
many,TRBV29-1,CSVAAPGGMYEQYF
NA,TRBV19,CASSTSPGWSNTNEQFF
few,TRBV10-3,CAISESVDLAGATYEQYF
many,TRBV7-2,CASSKSSYEQYF
many,TRBV6-5,CASSYRGSGSGELFF
many,TRBV27,CASSPGTYEQYF
many,TRBV27,CASSFWQGAPNTEAFF
once,TRBV29-1,CSGTGALDEQYF
many,TRBV6-6,CASSYMTGGEETQYF
once,TRBV20-1,CSARGQRIYEQYF
few,TRBV4-2,CASSQTGGRFYEQYF
NA,TRBV29-1,CSVRLGAPSGNTIYF
many,TRBV6-2/TRBV6-3,CASSPRWGRGYEQYF
few,TRBV24-1,CATSDYLAASTDTQYF
NA,TRBV6-6,CASSYGWTGMYQETQYF
many,TRBV6-6,CASSYSPGGNTEAFF
NA,TRBV7-2,CASSNPWIKQYF
many,TRBV6-2/TRBV6-3,CASSNGLAGTSTDTQYF
NA,TRBV19,CAIQGFDYGYTF
NA,TRBV4-3,CASSQDWGGGIGSPLHF
many,TRBV28,CASSQTWISGNTIYF
few,TRBV20-1,CSAPTLAGEFNEQFF
many,TRBV6-5,CASSYSRDRGRMNEQFF
many,TRBV7-2,CASSFDRTNTGELFF
NA,TRBV7-6,CASTRTDGYTDTQYF
few,TRBV6-6,CASSYSARNYGYTF
NA,TRBV6-4,CASSALDRVYYEQYF
many,TRBV20-1,CSAPETSGSIPSYEQYF
few,TRBV12-3/TRBV12-4,CASSPNRVNEQFF
NA,TRBV7-2,CASSLQWQETQYF
few,TRBV24-1,CATSDLKSGSTDTQYF
many,TRBV20-1,CSASKSRNQPQHF
NA,TRBV5-4,CASSLEVIGSTEAFF
many,TRBV20-1,CSARRGQYYGYTF
NA,TRBV4-2,CASSQDWTSGGGDTQYF